Listed below are T cell receptor beta chains from one sample, sequenced in a study of cytomegalovirus exposure and HLA in healthy donors. The assay was immunoSEQ multiplex PCR, and TCRdb's table has in-frame clones only and misses some. The sample carries roughly 150,000 clones, approximately 85% recorded once. Sequencing input: PBMCs. All receptors come from a man aged 25-45 years in good health and CMV-seropositive. CDR3s include the opening cysteine and the closing phenylalanine or tryptophan. The order of the fields is CDR3 protein, CDR3 DNA, D gene, J gene, V gene, clone size. A D gene is named only where the DNA matches it firmly. Some rows have no size entry. The others give once, few or many, or a class for an expanded clone.

CDR3: CASSSTGLDTEAFF
DNA: TGTGCCAGCAGCTCAACAGGGCTGGACACTGAAGCTTTCTTT
D: -
J: TRBJ1-1
V: TRBV11-2
size: -

CDR3: CASSPRGSVAATQYF
DNA: TGTGCCAGCAGCCCCCGGGGTAGCGTCGCTGCGACCCAGTACTTC
D: -
J: TRBJ2-5
V: TRBV14
size: -

CDR3: CASSSGLSSYEQYF
DNA: TGTGCCAGCAGTAGCGGGTTGAGCTCCTACGAGCAGTACTTC
D: TRBD2
J: TRBJ2-7
V: TRBV13
size: -

CDR3: CASSLFGQGASQPQHF
DNA: TGTGCCAGCAGTTTGTTCGGCCAGGGGGCTTCTCAGCCCCAGCATTTT
D: TRBD1
J: TRBJ1-5
V: TRBV27
size: -

CDR3: CASSLGLGDEQFF
DNA: TGCGCCAGCAGCCTGGGACTAGGAGATGAGCAGTTCTTC
D: TRBD2
J: TRBJ2-1
V: TRBV4-3
size: -

CDR3: CASSLDPQTGIETIYF
DNA: TGCGCCAGCAGCTTGGATCCCCAGACAGGGATTGAAACCATATATTTT
D: TRBD1
J: TRBJ1-3
V: TRBV5-1
size: -

CDR3: CASSHQGRNEQFF
DNA: TGCGCCAGCAGCCACCAGGGGAGAAATGAGCAGTTCTTC
D: -
J: TRBJ2-1
V: TRBV4-1
size: -

CDR3: CASSLDGGQGEHTF
DNA: TGCGCCAGCAGCTTGGACGGGGGACAGGGGGAGCACACCTTC
D: TRBD1
J: TRBJ1-2
V: TRBV5-1
size: -

CDR3: CASSQSGTTFTDTQYF
DNA: TGCGCCAGCAGCCAGTCTGGGACTACCTTCACAGATACGCAGTATTTT
D: TRBD2
J: TRBJ2-3
V: TRBV4-3
size: few

CDR3: CSSSLRGQPQHF
DNA: TGTTCCAGCAGCTTAAGAGGGCAGCCCCAGCATTTT
D: -
J: TRBJ1-5
V: TRBV7-9
size: -

CDR3: CASSASSGSLYEQFF
DNA: TGTGCCAGCAGTGCCTCTAGCGGGTCACTCTATGAGCAGTTCTTC
D: TRBD2
J: TRBJ2-1
V: TRBV27
size: -

CDR3: CASRVSGSSYNEQFF
DNA: TGTGCCAGCAGGGTAAGCGGGAGTTCCTACAATGAGCAGTTCTTC
D: TRBD2
J: TRBJ2-1
V: TRBV7-2
size: once

CDR3: CASSLSSGRSPSDTQYF
DNA: TGTGCCAGCAGCTTATCTAGCGGGAGGAGTCCTTCGGATACGCAGTATTTT
D: TRBD2
J: TRBJ2-3
V: TRBV7-6
size: -

CDR3: CASSFLAGDRDTQYF
DNA: TGTGCCAGCAGCTTTTTAGCGGGAGATCGAGATACGCAGTATTTT
D: TRBD2
J: TRBJ2-3
V: TRBV7-9
size: -

CDR3: CASSPSQGARGNTIYF
DNA: TGTGCCAGCAGCCCCTCCCAGGGGGCGCGAGGAAACACCATATATTTT
D: TRBD1
J: TRBJ1-3
V: TRBV11-3
size: -

CDR3: CASSVDRDPYNEQFF
DNA: TGTGCCAGCAGCGTAGACAGGGACCCCTACAATGAGCAGTTCTTC
D: TRBD1
J: TRBJ2-1
V: TRBV7-9
size: -

CDR3: CASSLPSGSADTQYF
DNA: TGCGCCAGCAGCCTACCTAGCGGGAGCGCAGATACGCAGTATTTT
D: TRBD2
J: TRBJ2-3
V: TRBV5-1
size: -